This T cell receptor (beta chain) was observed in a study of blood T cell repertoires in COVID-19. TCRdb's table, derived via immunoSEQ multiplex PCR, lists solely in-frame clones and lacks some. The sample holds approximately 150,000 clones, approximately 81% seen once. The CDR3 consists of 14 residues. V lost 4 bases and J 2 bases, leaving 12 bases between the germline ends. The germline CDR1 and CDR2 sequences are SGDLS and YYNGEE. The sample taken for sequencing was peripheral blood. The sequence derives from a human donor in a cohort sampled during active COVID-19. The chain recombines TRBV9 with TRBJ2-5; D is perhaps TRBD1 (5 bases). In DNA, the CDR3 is TGTGCCAGCAGCTCAGACAGTGAACAAGAGACCCAGTACTTC. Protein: CASSSDSEQETQYF.